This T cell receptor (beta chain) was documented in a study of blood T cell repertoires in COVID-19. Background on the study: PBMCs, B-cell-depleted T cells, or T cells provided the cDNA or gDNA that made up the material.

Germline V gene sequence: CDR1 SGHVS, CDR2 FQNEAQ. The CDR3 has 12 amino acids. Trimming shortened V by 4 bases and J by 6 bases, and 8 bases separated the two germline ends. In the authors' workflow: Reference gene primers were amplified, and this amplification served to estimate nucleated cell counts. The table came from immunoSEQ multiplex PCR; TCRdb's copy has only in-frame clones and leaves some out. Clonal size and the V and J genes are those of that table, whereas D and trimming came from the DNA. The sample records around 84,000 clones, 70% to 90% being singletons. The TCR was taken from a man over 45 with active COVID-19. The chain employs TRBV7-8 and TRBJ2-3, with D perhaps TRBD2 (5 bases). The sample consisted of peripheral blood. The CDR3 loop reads CASSSGVDTQYF. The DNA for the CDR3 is TGTGCCAGCAGCTCCGGGGTTGATACGCAGTATTTT.